This T cell receptor beta chain emerged from a study of T cell responses to AZD1222 COVID-19 vaccine. The assay was immunoSEQ multiplex PCR, and TCRdb's table has in-frame clones only and misses some. The sample carries 120,000 to 150,000 clones, about nine tenths recorded once. The CDR3 is 14 residues long. CDR1 is SGHRS, CDR2 YFSETQ, per germline. Trimming cost V 6 bases and J 4 bases; bases outside gene matches: 5. The receptor comes from an adult in good health. Sequencing was performed on peripheral blood, taken on day 0 of AZD1222 vaccination. This chain uses TRBV5-1 with TRBJ2-7; 12 nucleotides agree with TRBD1. In DNA form, the CDR3 reads TGCGCCAGCAAGCCGGGACAGGGGGCTTACGAGCAGTACTTC. As protein: CASKPGQGAYEQYF.